This T cell receptor (beta chain) originates from a study of graft-versus-host responses after intestinal transplantation. Study summary: The whole recipient group had anti-thymocyte globulin induction followed by tacrolimus and steroids for roughly 3 years. General study findings and limits: Early post-transplant HvG declines showed an association with peak circulating GvH clone levels. Allograft clonal ratios (graft-versus-host to host-versus-graft) were high in patients who had graft-donor T cell macrochimerism. Recipient-marrow GvH clones were detected, some having first appeared in ileum or blood.

A word on this clone: Its antigen is not identified.

The germline V and J ends were trimmed by 4 bases and 4 bases, with 9 bases remaining between them. CDR3 size: 12 residues. Produced via immunoSEQ multiplex PCR; TCRdb's table is partial and in-frame only. The sample contains approximately 86,000 clones, about nine tenths of which appear only once. The material was unstimulated CD4+ T cells sorted from spleen or lymph node cells, obtained before intestinal transplant. This sequence joins TRBV5-3 and TRBJ2-7; D perhaps matches TRBD2 (6 bases). TRBV5-3 is flagged as an ORF with uncertain function. The TCR was taken from a human donor who received an intestinal transplant. The CDR3 nucleotides read TGTGCCAGAAGCCCCCGGGAGTACGAGCAGTACTTC. This translates into CARSPREYEQYF.